Sequencing of this T cell receptor beta chain was carried out in a study of cytomegalovirus exposure and HLA in healthy donors. Study as a whole: The Caucasian-associated ancestry cluster contained about 80% of the roughly 400 genotyped donors.

Germline V gives CDR1 MGHDK, CDR2 SYGVNS. The J segment lost 6 bases and the V segment lost 8 bases, leaving 14 bases of the junction unmatched. The CDR3 is made up of 17 amino acids. A multiplex PCR was run with 60 Vbeta primers and 13 Jbeta primers. Method: immunoSEQ multiplex PCR; TCRdb's copy keeps in-frame clones and lacks some. This table has over 110,000 clones, 79% appearing once. The sample comprised PBMCs. J is TRBJ2-1 and V is TRBV25-1; 12 bases map to TRBD2. The source is a man between 18 and 29 years old in good health and CMV-seronegative. CDR3 nucleotide sequence: TGTGCCAGCGAGCCTAGCGGGGGGGCTGTTAGGATCAATGAGCAGTTCTTC. This translates into CASEPSGGAVRINEQFF.